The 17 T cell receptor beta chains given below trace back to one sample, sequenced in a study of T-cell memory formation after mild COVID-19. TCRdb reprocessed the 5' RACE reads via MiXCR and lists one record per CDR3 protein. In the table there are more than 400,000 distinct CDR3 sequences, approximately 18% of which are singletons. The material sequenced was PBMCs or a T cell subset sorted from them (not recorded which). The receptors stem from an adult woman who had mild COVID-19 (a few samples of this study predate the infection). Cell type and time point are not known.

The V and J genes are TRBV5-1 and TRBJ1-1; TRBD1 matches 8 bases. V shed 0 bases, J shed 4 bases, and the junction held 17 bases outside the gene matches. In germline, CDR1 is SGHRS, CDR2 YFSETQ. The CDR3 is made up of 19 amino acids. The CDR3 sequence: CASSLGGFRDRRAFTEAFF. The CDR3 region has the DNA TGCGCCAGCAGCTTGGGGGGTTTCCGGGACAGGAGGGCCTTCACTGAAGCTTTCTTT. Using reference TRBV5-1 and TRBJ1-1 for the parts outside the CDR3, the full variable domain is KAGVTQTPRYLIKTRGQQVTLSCSPISGHRSVSWYQQTPGQGLQFLFEYFSETQRNKGNFPGRFSGRQFSNSRSEMNVSTLELGDSALYLCASSLGGFRDRRAFTEAFFGQGTRLTVV.

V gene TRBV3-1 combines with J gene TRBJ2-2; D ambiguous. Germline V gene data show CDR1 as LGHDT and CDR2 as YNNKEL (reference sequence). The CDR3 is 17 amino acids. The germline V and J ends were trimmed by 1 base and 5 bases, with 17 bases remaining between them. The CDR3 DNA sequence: TGTGCCAGCAGCCAAGTTAAAGTCCCCTCGAGGACCGGGGAGCTGTTTTTT. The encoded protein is CASSQVKVPSRTGELFF.

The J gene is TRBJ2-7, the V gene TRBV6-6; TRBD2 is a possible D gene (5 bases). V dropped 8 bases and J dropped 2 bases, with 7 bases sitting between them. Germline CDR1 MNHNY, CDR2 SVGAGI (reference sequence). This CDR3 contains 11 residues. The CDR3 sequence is CASYGTYEQYF. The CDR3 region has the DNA TGTGCCAGCTACGGGACCTACGAGCAGTACTTC.

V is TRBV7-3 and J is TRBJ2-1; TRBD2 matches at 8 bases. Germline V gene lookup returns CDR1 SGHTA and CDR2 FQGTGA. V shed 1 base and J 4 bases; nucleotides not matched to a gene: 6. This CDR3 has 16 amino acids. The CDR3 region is CASSLIRGRRYNEQFF. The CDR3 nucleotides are TGTGCCAGCAGCTTAATTCGCGGGAGGCGTTACAATGAGCAGTTCTTC.

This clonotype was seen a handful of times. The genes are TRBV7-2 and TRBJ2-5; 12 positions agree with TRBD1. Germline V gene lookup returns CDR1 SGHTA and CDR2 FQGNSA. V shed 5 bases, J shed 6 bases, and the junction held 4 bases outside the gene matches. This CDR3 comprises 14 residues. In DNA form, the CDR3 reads TGTGCCAGCAGCACCGGGACAGGGGGCCAGACCCAGTACTTC. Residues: CASSTGTGGQTQYF.

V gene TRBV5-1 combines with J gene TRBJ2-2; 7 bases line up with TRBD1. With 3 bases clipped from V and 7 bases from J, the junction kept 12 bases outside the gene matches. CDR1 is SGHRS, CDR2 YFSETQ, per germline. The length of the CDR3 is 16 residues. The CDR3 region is CASSWSTGESGGELFF. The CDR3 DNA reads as TGCGCCAGCAGCTGGTCAACAGGGGAAAGTGGCGGGGAGCTGTTTTTT.

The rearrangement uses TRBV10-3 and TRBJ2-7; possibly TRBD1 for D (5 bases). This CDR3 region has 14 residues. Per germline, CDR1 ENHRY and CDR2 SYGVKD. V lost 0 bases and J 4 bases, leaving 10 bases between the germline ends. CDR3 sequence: CAISESTVGYEQYF. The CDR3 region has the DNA TGTGCCATCAGTGAGTCGACAGTGGGGTACGAGCAGTACTTC.

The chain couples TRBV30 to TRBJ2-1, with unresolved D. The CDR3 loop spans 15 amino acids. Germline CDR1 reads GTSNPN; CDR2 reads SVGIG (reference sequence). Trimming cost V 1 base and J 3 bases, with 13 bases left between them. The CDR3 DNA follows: TGTGCCTGGAGTGCCCTCCCGGCAGGCTACAATGAGCAGTTCTTC. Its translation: CAWSALPAGYNEQFF.

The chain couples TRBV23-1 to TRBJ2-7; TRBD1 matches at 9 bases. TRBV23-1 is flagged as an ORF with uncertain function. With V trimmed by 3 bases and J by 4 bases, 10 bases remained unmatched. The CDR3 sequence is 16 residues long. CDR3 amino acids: CASSHRDRERLYEQYF. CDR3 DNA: TGCGCCAGCAGTCATAGGGACAGGGAAAGGCTTTACGAGCAGTACTTC.

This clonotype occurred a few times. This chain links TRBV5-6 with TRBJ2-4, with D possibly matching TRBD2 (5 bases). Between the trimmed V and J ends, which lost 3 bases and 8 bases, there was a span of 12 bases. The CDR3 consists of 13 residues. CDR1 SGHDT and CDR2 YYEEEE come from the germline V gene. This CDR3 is CASSYQEEDIQYF. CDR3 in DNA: TGTGCCAGCAGCTATCAGGAGGAGGACATTCAGTACTTC. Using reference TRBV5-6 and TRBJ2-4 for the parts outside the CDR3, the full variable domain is DAGVTQSPTHLIKTRGQQVTLRCSPKSGHDTVSWYQQALGQGPQFIFQYYEEEERQRGNFPDRFSGHQFPNYSSELNVNALLLGDSALYLCASSYQEEDIQYFGAGTRLSVL.

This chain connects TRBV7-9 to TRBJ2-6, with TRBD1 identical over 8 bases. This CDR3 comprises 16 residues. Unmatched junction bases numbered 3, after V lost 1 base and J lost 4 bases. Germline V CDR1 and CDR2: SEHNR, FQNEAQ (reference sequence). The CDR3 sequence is CASSLGQGKGANVLTF. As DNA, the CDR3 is TGTGCCAGCAGCTTAGGACAGGGGAAAGGGGCCAACGTCCTGACTTTC. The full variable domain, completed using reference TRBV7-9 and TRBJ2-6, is DTGVSQNPRHKITKRGQNVTFRCDPISEHNRLYWYRQTLGQGPEFLTYFQNEAQLEKSRLLSDRFSAERPKGSFSTLEIQRTEQGDSAMYLCASSLGQGKGANVLTFGAGSRLTVL.

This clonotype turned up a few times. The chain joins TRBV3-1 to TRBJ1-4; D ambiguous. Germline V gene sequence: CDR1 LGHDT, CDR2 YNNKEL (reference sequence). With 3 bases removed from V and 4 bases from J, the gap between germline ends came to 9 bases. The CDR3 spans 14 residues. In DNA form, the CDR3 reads TGTGCCAGCAGCCAGGGCGCGATTAATGAAAAACTGTTTTTT. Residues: CASSQGAINEKLFF.

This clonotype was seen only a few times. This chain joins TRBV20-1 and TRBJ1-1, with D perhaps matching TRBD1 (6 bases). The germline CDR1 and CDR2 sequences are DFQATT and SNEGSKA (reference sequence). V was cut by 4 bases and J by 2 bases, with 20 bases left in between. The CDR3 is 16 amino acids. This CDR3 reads CSAMTQRGSINTEAFF. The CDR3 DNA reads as TGCAGTGCTATGACTCAAAGGGGGTCCATCAACACTGAAGCTTTCTTT.

The CDR3 sequence: CASRSTGPGTEAFF. The CDR3 bases are TGTGCCAGCAGATCTACAGGGCCTGGGACTGAAGCTTTCTTT. V usage is TRBV27 and J usage is TRBJ1-1; possibly TRBD1 for D (6 bases). This CDR3 is built from 14 residues. V was clipped by 6 bases and J by 5 bases, with 16 bases between them. Germline-derived CDR1 and CDR2 are MNHEY and SMNVEV (reference sequence).

CDR3 DNA: TGTGCCAGCAGTCAGGACAGGGGCCGCGGTGAGCAGTTCTTC. This codes for CASSQDRGRGEQFF. The chain uses TRBV6-5 and TRBJ2-1; 9 bases agree with TRBD1. The CDR3 has 14 amino acids. V was clipped by 5 bases and J by 9 bases; unmatched bases: 8. CDR1 MNHEY and CDR2 SVGAGI come from the germline V gene.

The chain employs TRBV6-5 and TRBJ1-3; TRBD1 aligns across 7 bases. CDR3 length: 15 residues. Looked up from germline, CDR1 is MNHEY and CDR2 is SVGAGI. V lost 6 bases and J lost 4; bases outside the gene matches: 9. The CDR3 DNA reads TGTGCCAGCAGGCGTGACAGGGACTCCGGAAACACCATATATTTT. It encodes CASRRDRDSGNTIYF.

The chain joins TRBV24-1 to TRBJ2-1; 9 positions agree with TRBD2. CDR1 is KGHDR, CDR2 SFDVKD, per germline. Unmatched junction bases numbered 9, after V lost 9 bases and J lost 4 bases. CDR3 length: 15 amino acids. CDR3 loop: CATEDSGSAYNEQFF. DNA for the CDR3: TGTGCCACCGAAGATAGCGGGAGCGCTTACAATGAGCAGTTCTTC.